The rows below give T cell receptor beta chains drawn from one sample of a study of identical twins. TCRdb re-derived calls from the 5' RACE reads in MiXCR, one entry per CDR3 protein. The sample comprises about 100,000 distinct CDR3 sequences, about 6.1% of which are singletons, and less than 15% rests with the top ten. The sequenced sample consisted of memory T cells sorted from blood. The source is a woman between 45 and 60 years old in good health. The CDR3 runs from the conserved cysteine through the conserved F or W. A D gene is named only where the DNA matches it firmly. Size is stated for part of the rows, as once, few or many counts, or as a class when the clone is expanded.

v_call,clone_size,d_call,j_call,cdr3_nt,cdr3_aa
TRBV29-1,many,NA,TRBJ2-3,TGCAGCGTTGACCGGGCAGATACGCAGTATTTT,CSVDRADTQYF
TRBV5-1,many,TRBD2,TRBJ2-1,TGCGCCAGCTTCCCGGTGGGACTAGCGGGAAATGAGCAGTTCTTC,CASFPVGLAGNEQFF
TRBV14,NA,NA,TRBJ1-1,TGTGCCAGCAGCCAATATGGAGAAGGGGCTGAAGCTTTCTTT,CASSQYGEGAEAFF
TRBV5-1,many,TRBD1,TRBJ2-1,TGCGCCAGCAGTTTCGACAGGGGACATCCTTCCTACAATGAGCAGTTCTTC,CASSFDRGHPSYNEQFF
TRBV7-9,few,TRBD2,TRBJ2-3,TGTGCCAGCAGTCACACGGCTAGCGGGAGTCATACGCAGTATTTT,CASSHTASGSHTQYF
TRBV29-1,many,NA,TRBJ2-5,TGCAGCGTCGACATATCTGGGAAGACCCAGTACTTC,CSVDISGKTQYF
TRBV6-2/TRBV6-3,many,NA,TRBJ2-7,TGTGCCAGCATATCATCCTCCTACGAGCAGTACTTC,CASISSSYEQYF
TRBV7-6,few,TRBD1,TRBJ1-1,TGTGCCAGCAGCCCAAGGACAGGGCCGAACACTGAAGCTTTCTTT,CASSPRTGPNTEAFF
TRBV6-5,few,TRBD2,TRBJ2-1,TGTGCCAGCAGTTACACGGGGACTAGCGGCTACAATGAGCAGTTCTTC,CASSYTGTSGYNEQFF
TRBV4-1,many,NA,TRBJ1-6,TGCGCCAGCAGCCAAGAACATGGAGAGTGGAATTCACCCCTCCACTTT,CASSQEHGEWNSPLHF
TRBV2,few,TRBD1,TRBJ1-6,TGTGCCAGCAGTGAAGATACAGGGGATTTCTCACCCCTCCACTTT,CASSEDTGDFSPLHF